One sample yielded the 26 T cell receptor beta chains listed below, sequenced in a study of vaccination and CD4 T cells after COVID-19. Treatment given: roughly 10-day PBMC culture with coronavirus spike peptide pools or control peptides (ViraFEST assay). Antigen specificity for these receptors is unknown. Cultured CD4+ T cells had their DNA profiled by the Oncomine TCR Beta short-read assay. A single record per CDR3 protein comes from TCRdb applying MiXCR to the PCR reads. The sample has roughly 13,000 distinct CDR3 sequences, around two fifths seen once. Specimen: cultured CD4+ T cells from blood. The receptors shown here come from a human donor with COVID-19.

The J gene is TRBJ2-1, the V gene TRBV20-1; a weak D match, TRBD1 (6 bases). CDR1 and CDR2 from the germline V gene are DFQATT and SNEGSKA (reference sequence). The CDR3 extends over 16 amino acids. V lost 3 bases and J 4 bases, leaving 19 bases between the germline ends. DNA of the CDR3: TGCAGTGCTAGCTCGTCAGGGGATGGCGATTACAATGAGCAGTTCTTC. This translates into CSASSSGDGDYNEQFF.

V is TRBV12-3 or TRBV12-4 and J is TRBJ1-1; a possible D gene is TRBD1 (6 bases). V was pared by 3 bases and J by 1 base, with 6 bases between. The CDR3 is 13 amino acids. CDR3 DNA: TGTGCCAGCAGTTTGGGGGCGAACACTGAAGCTTTCTTT. Its protein product is CASSLGANTEAFF.

The V gene is TRBV5-1, the J gene TRBJ1-2; no reliable D call. The CDR3 contains 15 residues. The V and J ends lost 0 bases and 1 base respectively, with 10 bases between them. Germline V gene data show CDR1 as SGHRS and CDR2 as YFSETQ. As DNA, the CDR3 is TGCGCCAGCAGCTTGGGGTCAGGCAATAACTATGGCTACACCTTC. Translating it yields CASSLGSGNNYGYTF.

This clonotype has more than one count but fewer than ten. This chain connects TRBV6-5 to TRBJ1-3, with TRBD1 matching over 8 bases. J lost 8 bases, V lost 0 bases, and 6 bases had no gene match. This CDR3 region has 15 residues. CDR1 is MNHEY, CDR2 SVGAGI, per germline. The CDR3, as DNA: TGTGCCAGCAGTTACTCTATGGGACAGGAGTACACCATATATTTT. Translating it yields CASSYSMGQEYTIYF.

This clonotype was counted once. This chain connects TRBV6-5 to TRBJ2-3; maybe TRBD1 (6 bases). The CDR3 is made up of 15 amino acids. Germline CDR1 MNHEY, CDR2 SVGAGI. V lost 2 bases and J lost 4, with 13 bases in between. In nucleotides, the CDR3 is TGTGCCAGCAGTTACCAGAACAGGGCACCAGATACGCAGTATTTT. Its protein product is CASSYQNRAPDTQYF.

This clonotype showed up just once. The genes are TRBV12-3 or TRBV12-4 and TRBJ1-5; 8 bases match TRBD1. Trimming removed 7 bases from V and 4 bases from J; junction bases left unmatched: 15. The CDR3 extends over 17 amino acids. CDR3 coding DNA: TGTGCCAGCACACTTGGGGGCCCAGGGGGCCGGAATCAGCCCCAGCATTTT. Protein sequence: CASTLGGPGGRNQPQHF.

This clonotype showed up just a few times. The rearrangement links TRBV6-5 to TRBJ1-2; 7 bases match TRBD1. The trim removed 4 bases at V and 4 bases at J, leaving 6 bases unmatched. Germline values: CDR1 MNHEY, CDR2 SVGAGI. The CDR3 is 14 residues long. Written as DNA, the CDR3 is TGTGCCAGCAGTTTCGACAGGGCTCCCTATGGCTACACCTTC. It encodes CASSFDRAPYGYTF.

The chain carries TRBV30 and TRBJ2-7; TRBD2 is a possible D gene (5 bases). Germline CDR1 GTSNPN, CDR2 SVGIG (reference sequence). This CDR3 contains 13 residues. The V and J ends lost 0 bases and 2 bases respectively, with 8 bases between them. CDR3 amino acids: CAWSVIGAYEQYF. The CDR3 coding sequence is TGTGCCTGGAGTGTAATCGGGGCCTACGAGCAGTACTTC.

The gene calls are TRBV24-1 and TRBJ2-7, with 9 bases aligning to TRBD1. The CDR3 consists of 19 residues. The V segment lost 3 bases and the J segment 6 bases; nucleotides outside the gene matches: 20. From germline, CDR1 is KGHDR and CDR2 SFDVKD. Here the CDR3 reads CATSDPTTAWTGDKVEQYF. DNA for the CDR3: TGTGCCACCAGTGATCCAACAACCGCCTGGACAGGGGATAAGGTCGAGCAGTACTTC.

In its sample, this clonotype was seen a few times. The chain recombines TRBV10-3 with TRBJ1-1; D not resolved. CDR3 size: 12 residues. The V end lost 5 bases, the J end lost 1 base, and 5 bases lay between the germline ends. CDR1 and CDR2 (germline): ENHRY, SYGVKD. CDR3 DNA sequence: TGTGCCATCAGTCCAGGGAACACTGAAGCTTTCTTT. It yields the protein CAISPGNTEAFF.

This clonotype has more than one count but fewer than ten. V is TRBV20-1 and J is TRBJ1-2; 10 nucleotides agree with TRBD1. Trimming cost V 2 bases and J 3 bases; bases outside gene matches: 6. CDR1 and CDR2 (germline): DFQATT, SNEGSKA (reference sequence). The CDR3 runs to 15 residues. CDR3 coding DNA: TGCAGTGCTAGAAAGGGGACAGGGGAGCACTATGGCTACACCTTC. This translates into CSARKGTGEHYGYTF.

The chain couples TRBV10-3 to TRBJ1-6, with D possibly being TRBD1 (6 bases). Germline V gives CDR1 ENHRY, CDR2 SYGVKD. V was shortened by 5 bases and J by 8 bases, with 13 bases between the two germline ends. CDR3 length equals 14 residues. The CDR3 nucleotides are TGTGCCATCAGTTCAGGGGTTCGGGATTCACCCCTCCACTTT. Translated: CAISSGVRDSPLHF.

The chain uses TRBV10-3 and TRBJ2-7, with a weak D call TRBD1 (5 bases). The CDR3 is 14 residues long. The V gene's germline CDR1 is ENHRY and CDR2 SYGVKD. With 2 bases removed from V and 2 bases from J, the gap between germline ends came to 10 bases. This CDR3 reads CAISEVGAAYEQYF. The CDR3 DNA follows: TGTGCCATCAGTGAGGTTGGGGCGGCCTACGAGCAGTACTTC.

This clonotype turned up a few times. The genes are TRBV6-1 and TRBJ1-2; TRBD1 matches 8 bases. This CDR3 region has 14 residues. V gave up 5 bases and J gave up 8 bases; unmatched junction bases: 10. Germline V lookup: CDR1 MNHNS, CDR2 SASEGT. DNA for the CDR3: TGTGCCAGCAGTCAGACTACAGGGGGAGGGGGCTACACCTTC. Translating gives CASSQTTGGGGYTF.

In the case of this clonotype: It is likely a read error: a sequence one base away is far more abundant. This chain links TRBV6-5 with TRBJ1-5, with TRBD1 matching 9 bases. This CDR3 is built from 15 residues. Per the germline V gene, CDR1 is MNHEY and CDR2 is SVGAGI. CDR3 sequence (DNA): TGTGCCAGCAGATACTCCGGGACAGGGACCGGGCCCCAGCATTTT. This translates into CASRYSGTGTGPQHF.

This chain uses TRBV6-1 with TRBJ2-5; D is perhaps TRBD2 (6 bases). The CDR3 length is 11 residues. Germline V gene sequence: CDR1 MNHNS, CDR2 SASEGT. V was shortened by 6 bases and J by 5 bases, with 7 bases between the two germline ends. The CDR3 sequence is CASSRGETQYF. The CDR3 DNA is TGTGCCAGCAGCCGGGGGGAGACCCAGTACTTC.

This clonotype was found a few times. The gene calls are TRBV20-1 and TRBJ2-7, with 8 positions matching TRBD1. This CDR3 has 13 residues. Trimming cost V 3 bases and J 5 bases; bases outside gene matches: 6. The germline V gene encodes CDR1 DFQATT and CDR2 SNEGSKA (reference sequence). The CDR3 here is CSASRTGLDEQYF. The CDR3 bases are TGCAGTGCTAGCCGGACAGGGCTGGACGAGCAGTACTTC.

The chain carries TRBV5-1 and TRBJ1-5; TRBD1 agrees at 7 bases. Germline V CDR1 and CDR2: SGHRS, YFSETQ. The CDR3 spans 14 residues. Trimming at V came to 3 bases and at J to 4 bases, leaving 4 bases not matched to a gene. The CDR3 loop reads CASSSGTENQPQHF. The CDR3 DNA sequence: TGCGCCAGCAGCTCAGGGACAGAGAATCAGCCCCAGCATTTT.

The sample holds a few counts of this clonotype. Written as DNA, the CDR3 is TGTGCCAGCAGCCAAGTACGGACAGTAGAAGAGACCCAGTACTTC. It is translated as CASSQVRTVEETQYF. This chain joins TRBV14 and TRBJ2-5; D might be TRBD1 (6 bases). Germline V gives CDR1 SGHDN, CDR2 FVKESK. V shed 1 base and J shed 3 bases, with 12 bases lying between them. The CDR3 totals 15 residues.

In its sample, this clonotype was seen a few times. The chain recombines TRBV7-9 with TRBJ1-2; 8 positions match TRBD1. J lost 10 bases, V lost 4 bases, and 5 bases had no gene match. In germline, CDR1 is SEHNR, CDR2 FQNEAQ (reference sequence). There are 12 residues in the CDR3. For the CDR3, the DNA is TGTGCCAGCAGCTCAGAGACAGGGGTCTACACCTTC. It encodes CASSSETGVYTF.

The chain employs TRBV30 and TRBJ1-3; no reliable D call. V was shortened by 5 bases and J by 9 bases, with 8 bases between the two germline ends. Germline V CDR1 and CDR2: GTSNPN, SVGIG (reference sequence). CDR3 length: 10 residues. In DNA, the CDR3 is TGTGCCTGGGGACTTGCCACCATATATTTT. Protein product: CAWGLATIYF.

J is TRBJ2-3 and V is TRBV6-2 or TRBV6-3, with TRBD1 matching over 8 bases. Germline-derived CDR1 and CDR2 are MNHEY and SVGEGT. CDR3 size: 16 residues. V shed 7 bases and J 11 bases; nucleotides not matched to a gene: 20. The CDR3 DNA is TGTGCCAGCACCGAACGGACAGGGACGGGGCCCCAGGGGCAGTATTTT. This translates into CASTERTGTGPQGQYF.

V is TRBV7-2 and J is TRBJ2-5, with 13 bases fitting TRBD2. Germline V gene data show CDR1 as SGHTA and CDR2 as FQGNSA. The CDR3 sequence is 15 residues long. V was clipped by 3 bases and J by 5 bases; unmatched bases: 3. CDR3 DNA sequence: TGTGCCAGCAGCTTCTGGACTAGCGGGGGTGAGACCCAGTACTTC. It yields the protein CASSFWTSGGETQYF.

The chain is built from TRBV25-1 and TRBJ1-2, with no clear D. V was pared by 1 base and J by 3 bases, with 9 bases between. The CDR3 spans 14 residues. The germline V gene has CDR1 MGHDK and CDR2 SYGVNS. CDR3 DNA sequence: TGTGCCAGCAGTGAATCGGGCACGCACTATGGCTACACCTTC. This encodes CASSESGTHYGYTF.

The chain carries TRBV20-1 and TRBJ2-3, with 7 positions matching TRBD1. The CDR3 loop spans 14 amino acids. Trimming took 3 bases from V and 3 from J; bases not matched to a gene: 6. From germline, CDR1 is DFQATT and CDR2 SNEGSKA (reference sequence). CDR3 sequence reads: CSARENRGTDTQYF. CDR3 in DNA: TGCAGTGCTAGGGAGAACAGGGGTACAGATACGCAGTATTTT.

The CDR3 reads CASSKTGSTDTQYF. In DNA form, the CDR3 reads TGTGCCAGTAGTAAAACAGGGAGCACAGATACGCAGTATTTT. The J gene is TRBJ2-3, the V gene TRBV19, with TRBD1 as a possible D gene (6 bases). Germline CDR1 LNHDA, CDR2 SQIVND (reference sequence). Trimming cost V 4 bases and J 0 bases, with 8 bases left between them. CDR3 size: 14 residues.